Following are 20 T cell receptor beta chains from one sample sequenced in a study of graft-versus-host responses after intestinal transplantation. The repertoire was sequenced with immunoSEQ multiplex PCR; TCRdb's copy has only in-frame clones and lacks some. The sample includes around 100,000 clones, roughly 87% of them seen just once. No antigen is known for these receptors. Sequenced here: unstimulated CD4+ T cells sorted from spleen or lymph node cells, sampled before transplant. The receptors were gathered from a human donor who was the organ donor for an intestinal transplant.

The genes are TRBV4-1 and TRBJ1-5, with a tentative D call TRBD1 (6 bases). The CDR3 runs 16 residues. V lost 6 bases and J lost 5, with 20 bases in between. Germline assignment: CDR1 MGHRA and CDR2 YSYEKL. The CDR3 region is CASSYKVSGEDQPQHF. The CDR3 nucleotides are TGCGCCAGCAGTTACAAGGTATCAGGGGAAGATCAGCCCCAGCATTTT.

V usage is TRBV5-1 and J usage is TRBJ2-1; D not certain. The CDR3 covers 14 residues. Germline V CDR1 and CDR2: SGHRS, YFSETQ. V lost 6 bases and J lost 4, with 14 bases in between. The CDR3 loop is CASNSLDHYNEQFF. The CDR3 DNA reads as TGCGCCAGCAACTCGCTAGATCATTACAATGAGCAGTTCTTC.

The genes are TRBV23-1 and TRBJ2-6; no firm D call. TRBV23-1 is an open reading frame whose function is uncertain. This CDR3 has 18 residues. Between the trimmed V and J ends, which lost 0 bases and 2 bases, there was a span of 14 bases. CDR3 sequence: CASSQSQRRQTGANVLTF. In DNA form, the CDR3 reads TGCGCCAGCAGTCAATCACAACGTAGGCAAACTGGGGCCAACGTCCTGACTTTC.

The chain joins TRBV25-1 to TRBJ1-2; D remains ambiguous. This CDR3 is built from 13 residues. Per the germline V gene, CDR1 is MGHDK and CDR2 is SYGVNS. V lost 2 bases and J lost 1, with 5 bases in between. The CDR3 DNA sequence: TGTGCCAGCAGTGAAGCCGGTAACTATGGCTACACCTTC. Its translation is CASSEAGNYGYTF.

The gene calls are TRBV7-8 and TRBJ2-1; D call uncertain. The CDR3 totals 11 residues. Germline CDR1 reads SGHVS; CDR2 reads FQNEAQ. Trimming removed 0 bases from V and 6 bases from J, with 0 bases in between. CDR3 sequence: CASSLANEQFF. As DNA, the CDR3 is TGTGCCAGCAGCTTAGCCAATGAGCAGTTCTTC.

The chain joins TRBV30 to TRBJ1-6; 7 bases line up with TRBD1. V was pared by 5 bases and J by 8 bases, with 6 bases of the junction left unmatched. This CDR3 spans 13 amino acids. The germline CDR1 and CDR2 sequences are GTSNPN and SVGIG (reference sequence). CDR3 nucleotide sequence: TGTGCCTGGGACGGGACAGAATATTCACCCCTCCACTTT. This translates into CAWDGTEYSPLHF.

V is TRBV6-5 and J is TRBJ2-1; 9 nucleotides align to TRBD1. The CDR3 is made up of 15 amino acids. Losses at the gene ends were 4 bases for V and 4 bases for J; bases not matched to a gene: 5. Germline V gives CDR1 MNHEY, CDR2 SVGAGI. The CDR3 region has the DNA TGTGCCAGCAGTTCCGCGGGACAGGGATACAATGAGCAGTTCTTC. This translates into CASSSAGQGYNEQFF.

The chain employs TRBV5-1 and TRBJ1-4; D is undetermined. From germline, CDR1 is SGHRS and CDR2 YFSETQ. The CDR3 sequence is 12 residues long. V was cut by 4 bases and J by 8 bases, with 9 bases left in between. This CDR3 is CASSKGREKLFF. In nucleotides, the CDR3 is TGCGCCAGCAGCAAAGGGAGGGAAAAACTGTTTTTT.

The chain uses TRBV6-1 and TRBJ2-1; 9 positions agree with TRBD1. Trimming removed 4 bases from V and 7 bases from J; junction bases left unmatched: 5. In germline, CDR1 is MNHNS, CDR2 SASEGT. The CDR3 runs to 14 residues. DNA for the CDR3: TGTGCCAGCAGTGGGGGACAGGGCGGTAATGAGCAGTTCTTC. Translating it yields CASSGGQGGNEQFF.

The genes are TRBV18 and TRBJ1-3, with D perhaps matching TRBD1 (5 bases). V was trimmed by 2 bases and J by 0 bases, leaving 8 bases between them. Germline loops: CDR1 KGHSH, CDR2 LQKENI. CDR3 size: 15 residues. CDR3 sequence: CASSPIDSSGNTIYF. Here the CDR3 DNA reads TGTGCCAGCTCACCAATAGACAGCTCTGGAAACACCATATATTTT.

This clone was observed a handful of times. V is TRBV19 and J is TRBJ1-3, with 7 bases that match TRBD1. This CDR3 is built from 15 residues. The V segment lost 2 bases and the J segment 2 bases; nucleotides outside the gene matches: 3. Per germline, CDR1 LNHDA and CDR2 SQIVND (reference sequence). The CDR3 bases are TGTGCCAGTAGTATAACAGGGGTAACTGGAAACACCATATATTTT. It encodes CASSITGVTGNTIYF.

This sequence joins TRBV18 and TRBJ2-7; 7 bases fit TRBD1. V lost 5 bases and J lost 6; bases outside the gene matches: 13. This CDR3 comprises 15 residues. Germline values: CDR1 KGHSH, CDR2 LQKENI. In DNA, the CDR3 is TGTGCCAGCTCAGGGCGGACAGGCGCGATCTCCGAGCAGTACTTC. Protein: CASSGRTGAISEQYF. Based on the CDR3 plus reference TRBV18 and TRBJ2-7, the full variable domain is NAGVMQNPRHLVRRRGQEARLRCSPMKGHSHVYWYRQLPEEGLKFMVYLQKENIIDESGMPKERFSAEFPKEGPSILRIQQVVRGDSAAYFCASSGRTGAISEQYFGPGTRLTVT.

V usage is TRBV28 and J usage is TRBJ2-7; 8 bases are a match to TRBD1. The trim removed 1 base at V and 7 bases at J, leaving 12 bases unmatched. Germline CDR1 is MDHEN and CDR2 is SYDVKM. The CDR3 has 16 residues. The CDR3 protein is CASSLSGQGTFREQYF. CDR3 DNA sequence: TGTGCCAGCAGTTTATCCGGACAGGGTACCTTTAGGGAGCAGTACTTC. Variable domain in full (rest from reference TRBV28 and TRBJ2-7): DVKVTQSSRYLVKRTGEKVFLECVQDMDHENMFWYRQDPGLGLRLIYFSYDVKMKEKGDIPEGYSVSREKKERFSLILESASTNQTSMYLCASSLSGQGTFREQYFGPGTRLTVT.

The rearrangement uses TRBV2 and TRBJ2-1; D remains unclear. The V gene's germline CDR1 is SNHLY and CDR2 FYNNEI. This CDR3 region has 13 residues. Trimming took 3 bases from V and 7 from J, leaving 10 bases between them. CDR3 DNA sequence: TGTGCCAGCAGTGAGGGGATTCGGAATGAGCAGTTCTTC. Translated: CASSEGIRNEQFF.

This clone was observed once. This chain uses TRBV30 with TRBJ1-2; D is possibly TRBD1 (5 bases). Germline-derived CDR1 and CDR2 are GTSNPN and SVGIG (reference sequence). The germline V and J ends were trimmed by 3 bases and 4 bases, with 18 bases remaining between them. The CDR3 sequence is 15 residues long. CDR3 loop: CAWRFMSRVGYGYTF. CDR3 bases: TGTGCCTGGAGATTTATGAGCAGGGTGGGCTATGGCTACACCTTC.

The chain is built from TRBV5-1 and TRBJ1-1; 8 bases match TRBD1. The trim removed 4 bases at V and 8 bases at J, leaving 4 bases unmatched. The CDR3 loop spans 12 amino acids. Germline CDR1 and CDR2: SGHRS and YFSETQ. The CDR3 sequence is CASSRDRLEAFF. The DNA for the CDR3 is TGCGCCAGCAGCCGGGACAGGTTGGAAGCTTTCTTT.

V gene TRBV5-6 combines with J gene TRBJ2-3; D possibly corresponds to TRBD2 (6 bases). Trimming cost V 7 bases and J 8 bases, with 11 bases left between them. Germline V gene data show CDR1 as SGHDT and CDR2 as YYEEEE. The length of the CDR3 is 11 residues. This CDR3 is CASALAGTQYF. For the CDR3, the DNA is TGTGCCAGCGCACTAGCTGGTACGCAGTATTTT. Supplemented by reference TRBV5-6 and TRBJ2-3, the full variable domain reads DAGVTQSPTHLIKTRGQQVTLRCSPKSGHDTVSWYQQALGQGPQFIFQYYEEEERQRGNFPDRFSGHQFPNYSSELNVNALLLGDSALYLCASALAGTQYFGPGTRLTVL.

The chain has TRBV11-3 and TRBJ2-3, with 8 bases fitting TRBD1. This CDR3 contains 15 residues. The V segment lost 5 bases and the J segment 2 bases; nucleotides outside the gene matches: 6. Looked up from germline, CDR1 is SGHNT and CDR2 is YENEEA. CDR3 protein: CASSQDRANTDTQYF. In nucleotides, the CDR3 is TGTGCCAGCAGCCAGGACAGGGCTAACACAGATACGCAGTATTTT.

The count of this clone is one. This chain connects TRBV6-1 to TRBJ1-4; D is uncertain. V was cut by 10 bases and J by 2 bases, with 14 bases left in between. The CDR3 is 14 residues long. Germline-derived CDR1 and CDR2 are MNHNS and SASEGT. The CDR3 protein is CATHVDLTNEKLFF. CDR3 DNA: TGTGCCACCCACGTTGACCTCACTAATGAAAAACTGTTTTTT.

For the CDR3, the DNA is TGTGCCAGCAGCCGACTCCTCCGGCTTGGGTACGAGCAGTACTTC. Translated, it gives CASSRLLRLGYEQYF. The chain carries TRBV28 and TRBJ2-7, with D uncertain. Trimming removed 6 bases at V and 4 bases at J, with 19 bases between. Germline lookup yields CDR1 MDHEN and CDR2 SYDVKM. The CDR3 spans 15 residues.